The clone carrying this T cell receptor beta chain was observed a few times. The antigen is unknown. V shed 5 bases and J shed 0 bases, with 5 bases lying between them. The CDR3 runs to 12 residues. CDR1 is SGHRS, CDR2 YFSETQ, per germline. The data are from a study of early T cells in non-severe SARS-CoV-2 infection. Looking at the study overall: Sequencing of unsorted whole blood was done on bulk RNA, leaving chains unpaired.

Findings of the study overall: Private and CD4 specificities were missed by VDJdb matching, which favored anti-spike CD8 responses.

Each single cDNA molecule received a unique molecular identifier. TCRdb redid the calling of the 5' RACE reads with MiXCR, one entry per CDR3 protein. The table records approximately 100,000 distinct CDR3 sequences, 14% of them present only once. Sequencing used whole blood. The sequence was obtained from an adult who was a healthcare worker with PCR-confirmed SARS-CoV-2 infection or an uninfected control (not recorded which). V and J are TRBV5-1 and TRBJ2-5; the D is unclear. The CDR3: CASSRYQETQYF. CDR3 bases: TGCGCCAGCAGTAGGTACCAAGAGACCCAGTACTTC. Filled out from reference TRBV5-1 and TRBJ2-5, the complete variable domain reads KAGVTQTPRYLIKTRGQQVTLSCSPISGHRSVSWYQQTPGQGLQFLFEYFSETQRNKGNFPGRFSGRQFSNSRSEMNVSTLELGDSALYLCASSRYQETQYFGPGTRLLVL.